This T cell receptor (beta chain) was sequenced in a study of shared clonotypes between healthy human individuals. For the study at large: CD4 naive cells filled three plates per donor, CD4 memory three, CD8 naive two and CD8 memory one. Notes on the study in general: Deeper or shallower sequencing was expected to change how clonotypes are shared among donors.

The protocol was immunoSEQ multiplex PCR, while the TCRdb copy is restricted to in-frame clones and leaves out a portion. The repertoire holds about 2.1 million clones, with about 93% as singletons. Details on this clone: Antigen unknown.

Naive CD8 cells were CD45RO-negative, positively selected for CCR7, excluding terminally differentiated effector memory CD45RA+ cells. The CDR3 is 14 residues long. With V trimmed by 7 bases and J by 4 bases, 9 bases remained unmatched. CDR1 is SQVTM, CDR2 ANQGSEA, per germline. The chain uses TRBV29-1 and TRBJ2-5, with 10 bases fitting TRBD2. The clonotype originates from a man in his late teens or twenties in good health. Some clones in this sample may be carry-over from other donors' samples. Sequencing was carried out using naive CD8+ T cells from PBMCs. The CDR3 nucleotides are TGCAGCGCGGTAGGACTAGCGGTAGGAGAGACCCAGTACTTC. Its translation: CSAVGLAVGETQYF.